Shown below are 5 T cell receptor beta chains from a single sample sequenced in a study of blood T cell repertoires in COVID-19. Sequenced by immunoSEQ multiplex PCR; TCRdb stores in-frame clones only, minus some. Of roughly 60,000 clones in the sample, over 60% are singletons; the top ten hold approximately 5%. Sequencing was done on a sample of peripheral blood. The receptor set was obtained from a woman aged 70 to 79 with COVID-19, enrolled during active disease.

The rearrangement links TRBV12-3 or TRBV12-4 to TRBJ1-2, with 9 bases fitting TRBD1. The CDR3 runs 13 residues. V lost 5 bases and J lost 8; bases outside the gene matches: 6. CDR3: CASSPGTGIGYTF. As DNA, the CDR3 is TGTGCCAGCAGTCCCGGGACAGGGATCGGCTACACCTTC.

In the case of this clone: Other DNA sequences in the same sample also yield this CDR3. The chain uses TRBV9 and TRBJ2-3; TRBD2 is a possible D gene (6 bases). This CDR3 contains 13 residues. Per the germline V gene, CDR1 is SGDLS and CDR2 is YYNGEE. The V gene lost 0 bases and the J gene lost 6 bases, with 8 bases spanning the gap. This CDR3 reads CASSVGGGDTQYF. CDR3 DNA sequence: TGTGCCAGCAGCGTAGGAGGAGGGGATACGCAGTATTTT.

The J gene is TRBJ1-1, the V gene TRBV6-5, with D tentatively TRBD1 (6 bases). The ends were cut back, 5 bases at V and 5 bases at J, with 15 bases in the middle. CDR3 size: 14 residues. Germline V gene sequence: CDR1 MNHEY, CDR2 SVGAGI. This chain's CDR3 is CASSPPQGRTEAFF. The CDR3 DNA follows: TGTGCCAGCAGTCCCCCCCAGGGGCGGACTGAAGCTTTCTTT.

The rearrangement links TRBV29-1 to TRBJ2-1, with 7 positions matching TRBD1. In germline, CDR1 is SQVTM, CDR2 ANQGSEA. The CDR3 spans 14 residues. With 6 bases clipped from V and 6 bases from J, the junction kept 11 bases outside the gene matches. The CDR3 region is CSVRGGASGNEQFF. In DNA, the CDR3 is TGCAGCGTCCGAGGGGGCGCGAGTGGCAATGAGCAGTTCTTC.

The CDR3 sequence: CASSRYNEQFF. The CDR3 coding sequence is TGTGCCAGCAGTCGGTACAATGAGCAGTTCTTC. The rearrangement uses TRBV27 and TRBJ2-1, with D hard to call. CDR3 length: 11 residues. CDR1 and CDR2 (germline): MNHEY, SMNVEV (reference sequence). V lost 5 bases and J lost 4, with 3 bases in between.